A single sample is the source of the 23 T cell receptor beta chains below, sequenced in a study of shared clonotypes between healthy human individuals. Libraries were prepared by immunoSEQ multiplex PCR; TCRdb keeps only in-frame clonotypes and omits some of them. The table lists about 2.2 million clones, about 93% of them singletons, with more than 1.5% in the top ten. CD45RO-negative CD8 cells positively selected for CCR7 made up the naive population, which excluded terminally differentiated effector memory CD45RA+ cells. The sample consisted of naive CD8+ T cells from PBMCs. The receptors were sampled from a young man in good health. Some clones in this sample may be carry-over from other donors' samples.

The chain recombines TRBV20-1 with TRBJ1-1; D gene ambiguous. Germline V gene data show CDR1 as DFQATT and CDR2 as SNEGSKA (reference sequence). The CDR3 runs 11 residues. Trimming removed 4 bases at V and 1 base at J, with 4 bases between. The CDR3, as DNA: TGCAGTGCTACTAGGAACACTGAAGCTTTCTTT. Its translation is CSATRNTEAFF.

This chain joins TRBV27 and TRBJ1-5; D is unclear. The CDR3 is 11 residues long. Germline-derived CDR1 and CDR2 are MNHEY and SMNVEV (reference sequence). The V gene lost 8 bases and the J gene lost 6 bases, with 8 bases spanning the gap. CDR3 in DNA: TGTGCCAGCGGGTATTCTCAGCCCCAGCATTTT. This codes for CASGYSQPQHF.

The rearrangement links TRBV11-2 to TRBJ1-2; tentatively, D is TRBD1 (5 bases). CDR1 SGHAT and CDR2 FQNNGV come from the germline V gene. Trimming removed 0 bases from V and 4 bases from J, with 18 bases in between. The CDR3 is made up of 17 amino acids. The CDR3, as DNA: TGTGCCAGCAGCTTAGAATTGGCTCCGGGACGGCCCTATGGCTACACCTTC. Translation: CASSLELAPGRPYGYTF.

The J gene is TRBJ2-1, the V gene TRBV7-2; a possible D gene is TRBD1 (7 bases). The V gene's germline CDR1 is SGHTA and CDR2 FQGNSA. The CDR3 is made up of 14 amino acids. With 5 bases removed from V and 7 bases from J, the gap between germline ends came to 15 bases. CDR3 region: CASSPRRGRNEQFF. The CDR3 coding sequence is TGTGCCAGCAGCCCCCGGAGGGGGCGAAATGAGCAGTTCTTC.

The chain joins TRBV27 to TRBJ1-1; unclear D gene. The CDR3 has 12 residues. The V and J ends lost 5 bases and 7 bases respectively, with 11 bases between them. In germline, CDR1 is MNHEY, CDR2 SMNVEV (reference sequence). CDR3 nucleotides: TGTGCCAGCAGTCAGCATCGAGTTGAAGCTTTCTTT. This codes for CASSQHRVEAFF.

The gene calls are TRBV5-4 and TRBJ2-1; D call uncertain. There are 13 residues in the CDR3. CDR1 is SGHNT and CDR2 is YYREEE in the germline V gene (reference sequence). Trimming took off 3 bases at V and 5 bases at J, with 9 bases between the two ends. Written as DNA, the CDR3 is TGTGCCAGCAGCTCCACGGTCCACAATGAGCAGTTCTTC. It encodes CASSSTVHNEQFF.

The V and J genes are TRBV25-1 and TRBJ2-7; 13 nucleotides line up with TRBD2. Unmatched junction bases numbered 10, after V lost 5 bases and J lost 6 bases. Germline loops: CDR1 MGHDK, CDR2 SYGVNS. The CDR3 loop spans 16 amino acids. CDR3 nucleotides: TGTGCCAGCAGTCCCACGCCGGGACTAGCGGGATTCGAGCAGTACTTC. It encodes CASSPTPGLAGFEQYF.

This chain joins TRBV7-6 and TRBJ2-1; no firm D call. The CDR3 is 13 residues long. The ends were cut back, 2 bases at V and 7 bases at J, with 9 bases in the middle. Germline V lookup: CDR1 SGHVS, CDR2 FNYEAQ. The chain's CDR3 is CASSLTVGNEQFF. In DNA, the CDR3 is TGTGCCAGCAGCTTAACGGTTGGAAATGAGCAGTTCTTC.

The rearrangement joins TRBV29-1 to TRBJ2-1; no definite D call. This CDR3 contains 17 residues. Germline V gene data show CDR1 as SQVTM and CDR2 as ANQGSEA. V lost 0 bases, J lost 3 bases, and 18 bases lay in between. The CDR3 loop reads CSVEEPLISFHYNEQFF. In nucleotides, the CDR3 is TGCAGCGTTGAAGAACCGCTGATCAGCTTTCACTACAATGAGCAGTTCTTC.

For this clone: Other DNA sequences in this specimen translate into the identical CDR3. This chain links TRBV5-6 with TRBJ1-2; D remains ambiguous. Germline CDR1 and CDR2: SGHDT and YYEEEE. The CDR3 is made up of 12 amino acids. V was cut by 4 bases and J by 5 bases, with 9 bases left in between. The CDR3: CASSARGYGYTF. CDR3 sequence (DNA): TGTGCCAGCAGCGCGAGAGGGTATGGCTACACCTTC.

The chain has TRBV19 and TRBJ2-2, with D maybe TRBD1 (6 bases). The V gene lost 4 bases and the J gene lost 7 bases, with 13 bases spanning the gap. The CDR3 has 14 residues. Per the germline V gene, CDR1 is LNHDA and CDR2 is SQIVND (reference sequence). In DNA, the CDR3 is TGTGCCAGTAGTAAGGGCAGGGGTATCGGGGAGCTGTTTTTT. This translates into CASSKGRGIGELFF.

This clone was seen a few times. The chain joins TRBV11-2 to TRBJ1-1, with unresolved D. Trimming left V 3 bases short and J 1 base short, with 9 bases between. The CDR3 sequence is 14 residues long. Looked up from germline, CDR1 is SGHAT and CDR2 is FQNNGV. The CDR3 protein is CASSFTQANTEAFF. CDR3 sequence (DNA): TGTGCCAGCAGCTTCACCCAGGCGAACACTGAAGCTTTCTTT.

The chain has TRBV7-6 and TRBJ2-2, with D tentatively TRBD2 (5 bases). With 3 bases removed from V and 7 bases from J, the gap between germline ends came to 18 bases. The germline gives CDR1 SGHVS, CDR2 FNYEAQ. The CDR3 contains 16 residues. The CDR3, as DNA: TGTGCCAGCAGCTTGGGAGACTGGAACACTCGCGGGGAGCTGTTTTTT. It specifies CASSLGDWNTRGELFF.

The V gene is TRBV7-8, the J gene TRBJ2-7, with 9 bases aligning to TRBD1. This CDR3 has 14 residues. V was pared by 5 bases and J by 5 bases, with 7 bases of the junction left unmatched. Germline V gene lookup returns CDR1 SGHVS and CDR2 FQNEAQ. This CDR3 is CASSLDRGSHEQYF. The CDR3 nucleotides read TGTGCCAGCAGCCTCGACAGGGGGTCACACGAGCAGTACTTC.

The chain has TRBV27 and TRBJ1-1, with D unresolved. Germline values: CDR1 MNHEY, CDR2 SMNVEV (reference sequence). The CDR3 has 15 residues. The V gene lost 0 bases and the J gene lost 3 bases, with 11 bases spanning the gap. CDR3 in amino acids: CASSLSEARDTEAFF. The CDR3 region has the DNA TGTGCCAGCAGTTTATCAGAGGCTCGGGACACTGAAGCTTTCTTT.

This rearrangement joins TRBV6-6 to TRBJ2-7; D call uncertain. CDR3 size: 15 residues. Germline assignment: CDR1 MNHNY and CDR2 SVGAGI (reference sequence). Trimming pared 5 bases from V and 3 bases from J, leaving 17 bases between. Written as DNA, the CDR3 is TGTGCCAGCAGTCCGAATACAGCTACATTCTACGAGCAGTACTTC. Translation gives CASSPNTATFYEQYF.

V gene TRBV6-6 combines with J gene TRBJ1-2; 8 nucleotides align to TRBD1. Germline V CDR1 and CDR2: MNHNY, SVGAGI (reference sequence). Trimming took 9 bases from V and 7 from J; bases not matched to a gene: 13. This CDR3 region has 14 residues. CDR3 amino acids: CASDAVDRGPGYTF. The CDR3 coding sequence is TGTGCCAGTGACGCGGTAGACAGGGGACCTGGCTACACCTTC.

The CDR3 coding sequence is TGTGCCAGCAGCCCCTCAGGGTCGCAGTATTTT. It encodes CASSPSGSQYF. The J gene is TRBJ2-3, the V gene TRBV7-9; a possible D gene is TRBD1 (5 bases). The CDR3 is 11 residues long. V was trimmed by 5 bases and J by 10 bases, leaving 10 bases between them. Germline V lookup: CDR1 SEHNR, CDR2 FQNEAQ (reference sequence).

CDR3 in amino acids: CASSDGVGPGNTIYF. The CDR3 DNA reads TGTGCCAGCAGTGACGGGGTCGGTCCTGGAAACACCATATATTTT. The chain joins TRBV25-1 to TRBJ1-3, with no clear D. Trimming removed 3 bases from V and 2 bases from J, with 11 bases in between. Germline V lookup: CDR1 MGHDK, CDR2 SYGVNS. The CDR3 consists of 15 residues.

The gene calls are TRBV7-9 and TRBJ2-1; D not certain. The CDR3 length is 17 residues. The germline gives CDR1 SEHNR, CDR2 FQNEAQ (reference sequence). The V end lost 4 bases, the J end lost 2 bases, and 18 bases lay between the germline ends. This CDR3 reads CASSSSVVGSPYNEQFF. The CDR3 nucleotides read TGTGCCAGCAGCTCATCAGTAGTGGGATCCCCCTACAATGAGCAGTTCTTC.

The genes are TRBV28 and TRBJ1-2; 8 positions agree with TRBD1. V lost 3 bases and J lost 0; bases outside the gene matches: 6. Germline V CDR1 and CDR2: MDHEN, SYDVKM. CDR3 size: 16 residues. CDR3 coding DNA: TGTGCCAGCAGTTTTTGGGTACAGGGGGCTAACTATGGCTACACCTTC. This translates into CASSFWVQGANYGYTF.

CDR3 in amino acids: CASRISGGTGELFF. As DNA, the CDR3 is TGTGCCAGCAGAATTAGCGGGGGCACCGGGGAGCTGTTTTTT. J is TRBJ2-2 and V is TRBV6-4; 9 bases are shared with TRBD2. The germline V gene encodes CDR1 MRHNA and CDR2 SNTAGT. The CDR3 length is 14 residues. After removal of 6 bases from V and 4 bases from J, the junction contained 3 bases not matched to a gene.

The chain uses TRBV10-2 and TRBJ2-1; 10 nucleotides line up with TRBD2. This CDR3 has 17 amino acids. Trimming took 0 bases from V and 1 from J; bases not matched to a gene: 3. Germline-derived CDR1 and CDR2 are WSHSY and SAAADI. The CDR3 spells CASSESISGGSYNEQFF. The CDR3 nucleotides read TGCGCCAGCAGTGAGTCGATTAGCGGGGGGTCCTACAATGAGCAGTTCTTC.